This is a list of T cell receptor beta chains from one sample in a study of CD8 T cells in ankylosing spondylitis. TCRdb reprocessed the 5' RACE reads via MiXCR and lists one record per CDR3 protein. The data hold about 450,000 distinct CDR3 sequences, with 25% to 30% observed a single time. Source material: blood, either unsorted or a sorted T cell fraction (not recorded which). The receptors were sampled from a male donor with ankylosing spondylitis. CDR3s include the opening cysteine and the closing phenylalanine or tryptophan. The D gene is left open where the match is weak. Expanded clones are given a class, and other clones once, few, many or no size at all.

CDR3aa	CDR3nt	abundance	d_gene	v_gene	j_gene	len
CASRTGAGDTQYF	TGTGCCAGCAGGACAGGGGCTGGAGATACGCAGTATTTT	few	TRBD1	TRBV7-9	TRBJ2-3	13
CASSSSGRVDNEQFF	TGTGCCAGCAGTTCTAGCGGGAGGGTTGACAATGAGCAGTTCTTC	few	TRBD2	TRBV6-5	TRBJ2-1	15
CSVGGLMNTEAFF	TGCAGCGTGGGGGGGCTAATGAACACTGAAGCTTTCTTT	.	.	TRBV29-1	TRBJ1-1	13
CASSWTEFNTEAFF	TGCGCCAGCAGCTGGACAGAGTTCAACACTGAAGCTTTCTTT	.	.	TRBV5-1	TRBJ1-1	14
CSAREDTYTEAFF	TGCAGTGCTAGAGAGGACACCTACACTGAAGCTTTCTTT	few	.	TRBV20-1	TRBJ1-1	13
CASSHSLAGGTDTQYF	TGTGCCAGCAGCCATTCACTAGCGGGAGGGACAGATACGCAGTATTTT	.	TRBD2	TRBV28	TRBJ2-3	16
CSARDQRTGDYEQYF	TGCAGTGCTAGAGATCAGCGGACAGGGGACTACGAGCAGTACTTC	.	TRBD1	TRBV20-1	TRBJ2-7	15
CATSDPKGAGNEQFF	TGTGCCACCAGTGATCCGAAGGGGGCCGGCAATGAGCAGTTCTTC	.	TRBD1	TRBV24-1	TRBJ2-1	15
CASSLTGEVWREAFF	TGTGCCAGCAGTTTAACAGGGGAGGTTTGGCGTGAAGCTTTCTTT	.	TRBD1	TRBV27	TRBJ1-1	15
CASSQVRGNEQFF	TGTGCCAGCAGCCAAGTCAGGGGTAATGAGCAGTTCTTC	few	.	TRBV3-1	TRBJ2-1	13
CAIGGQGEGSNQPQHF	TGTGCCATCGGCGGACAGGGGGAAGGAAGCAATCAGCCCCAGCATTTT	.	TRBD1	TRBV10-3	TRBJ1-5	16
CASSLGGQGYTQYF	TGTGCCAGCAGCTTGGGGGGCCAGGGGTATACGCAGTATTTT	few	.	TRBV7-9	TRBJ2-3	14
CARNMLVDTQYF	TGTGCTAGGAACATGCTGGTGGATACGCAGTATTTT	.	.	TRBV12-5	TRBJ2-3	12